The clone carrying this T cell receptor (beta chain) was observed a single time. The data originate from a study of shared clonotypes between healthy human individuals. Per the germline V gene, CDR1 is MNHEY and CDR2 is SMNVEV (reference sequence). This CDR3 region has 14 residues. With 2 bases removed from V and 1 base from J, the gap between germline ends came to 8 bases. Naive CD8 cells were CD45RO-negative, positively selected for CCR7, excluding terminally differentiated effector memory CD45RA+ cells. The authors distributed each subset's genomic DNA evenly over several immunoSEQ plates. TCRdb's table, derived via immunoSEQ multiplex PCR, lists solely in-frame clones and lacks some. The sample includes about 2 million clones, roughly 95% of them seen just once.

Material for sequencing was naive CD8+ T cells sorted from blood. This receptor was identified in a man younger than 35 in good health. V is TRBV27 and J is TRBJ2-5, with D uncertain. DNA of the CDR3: TGTGCCAGCAGTTTAATCGGAAGCCAAGAGACCCAGTACTTC. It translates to CASSLIGSQETQYF.